The present T cell receptor (beta chain) was sequenced within a study of blood T cell repertoires in COVID-19. Study as a whole: Whether acute or convalescent, the COVID-19 samples came from the United States, Italy and Spain. PBMCs, B-cell-depleted T cells, or T cells were the source of the cDNA or gDNA that made up the material.

Germline CDR1 is GTSNPN and CDR2 is SVGIG (reference sequence). V gave up 0 bases and J gave up 0 bases, with 11 bases separating them. This CDR3 comprises 15 residues. Original methodology: Researchers report that nucleated cell counts were estimated from reference gene primer amplification. The table came from immunoSEQ multiplex PCR; TCRdb's copy has only in-frame clones and leaves some out. V and J calls and clone size come straight from that table; D and trimming were deduced from the DNA. The sample has under 60,000 clones; over 75% are singletons. The chain combines TRBV30 with TRBJ1-1, with D perhaps TRBD1 (5 bases). Sequences were obtained from peripheral blood. The receptor was isolated from a human donor in a cohort sampled during active COVID-19. CDR3 in DNA: TGTGCCTGGAGTGTAAAGAGACAGATGAACACTGAAGCTTTCTTT. Translation: CAWSVKRQMNTEAFF.